This T cell receptor beta chain was retrieved from a study of blood T cell repertoires in COVID-19. Study overall: Specimens from acute and convalescent COVID-19 originated in the United States, Italy and Spain.

The germline V gene has CDR1 SGHRS and CDR2 YFSETQ. Trimming took 7 bases from V and 0 from J; bases not matched to a gene: 10. This CDR3 contains 17 residues. Authors' methods: How many nucleated cells were present was estimated from reference gene primer amplification. Here immunoSEQ multiplex PCR was the method, and the copy in TCRdb shows in-frame clones only, minus some. V and J calls and clone size are those listed in that table; D and trimming were worked out from the DNA. Here the sample spans about 140,000 clones, about four fifths being singletons. The rearrangement uses TRBV5-1 and TRBJ2-6, with TRBD2 matching over 7 bases. The sequenced sample consisted of peripheral blood. The source of this sequence is a human donor in a cohort sampled during active COVID-19. The CDR3 region has the DNA TGCGCCAGCGGTATCTGGGGGGGTTCCTCTGGGGCCAACGTCCTGACTTTC. This gives the protein CASGIWGGSSGANVLTF.